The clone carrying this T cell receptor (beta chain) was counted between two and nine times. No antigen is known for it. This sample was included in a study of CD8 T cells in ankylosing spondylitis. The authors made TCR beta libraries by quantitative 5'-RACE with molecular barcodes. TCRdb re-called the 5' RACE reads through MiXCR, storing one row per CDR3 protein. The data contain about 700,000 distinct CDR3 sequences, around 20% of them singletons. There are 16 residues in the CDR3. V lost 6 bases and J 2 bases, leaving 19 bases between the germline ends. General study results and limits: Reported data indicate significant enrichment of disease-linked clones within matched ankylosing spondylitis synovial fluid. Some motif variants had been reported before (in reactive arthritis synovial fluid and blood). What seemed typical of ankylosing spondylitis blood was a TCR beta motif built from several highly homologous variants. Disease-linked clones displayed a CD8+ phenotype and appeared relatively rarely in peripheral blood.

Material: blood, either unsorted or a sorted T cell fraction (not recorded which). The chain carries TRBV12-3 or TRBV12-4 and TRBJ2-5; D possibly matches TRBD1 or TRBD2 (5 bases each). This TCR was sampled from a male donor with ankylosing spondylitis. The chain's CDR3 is CASSPLTVRGQETQYF. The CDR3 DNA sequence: TGTGCCAGCAGCCCCCTGACGGTGAGGGGTCAAGAGACCCAGTACTTC.